The 5 T cell receptor beta chains below all came from one sample that was sequenced in a study of blood T cell repertoires in COVID-19. Profiling relied on immunoSEQ multiplex PCR, and the TCRdb table lists in-frame clones only, not all of them. This table has 50,000 to 75,000 clones, over 85% appearing once. The sample was peripheral blood. The receptors shown here come from a man between 65 and 80 years old with active COVID-19.

J is TRBJ2-1 and V is TRBV6-5, with D perhaps matching TRBD1 or TRBD2 (5 bases each). CDR1 and CDR2 from the germline V gene are MNHEY and SVGAGI. This CDR3 is 11 amino acids long. V lost 10 bases, J lost 4 bases, and 8 bases lay in between. The CDR3 here is CATREYNEQFF. Written as DNA, the CDR3 is TGTGCCACCAGGGAGTACAATGAGCAGTTCTTC.

This sequence joins TRBV7-2 and TRBJ2-3, with D unresolved. V dropped 3 bases and J dropped 0 bases, with 13 bases sitting between them. The germline CDR1 and CDR2 sequences are SGHTA and FQGNSA. This CDR3 spans 16 amino acids. The CDR3 sequence: CASSFPQETSTDTQYF. CDR3 bases: TGTGCCAGCAGCTTTCCGCAGGAAACTAGCACAGATACGCAGTATTTT.

This sequence joins TRBV5-1 and TRBJ1-4, with 8 bases lining up with TRBD1. Unmatched junction bases numbered 11, after V lost 3 bases and J lost 4 bases. This CDR3 has 17 amino acids. Germline CDR1 SGHRS, CDR2 YFSETQ. The CDR3 coding sequence is TGCGCCAGCAGCTCAGGACAGGGAATCCAGAGTAATGAAAAACTGTTTTTT. Residues: CASSSGQGIQSNEKLFF.

A single count supports this clone. V gene TRBV6-6 combines with J gene TRBJ1-4, with a possible D match to TRBD1 (5 bases). Trimming took off 2 bases at V and 4 bases at J, with 11 bases between the two ends. The CDR3 totals 15 residues. Looked up from germline, CDR1 is MNHNY and CDR2 is SVGAGI (reference sequence). In DNA form, the CDR3 reads TGTGCCAGCAGTTACGAGGACACATTTAATGAAAAACTGTTTTTT. Protein sequence: CASSYEDTFNEKLFF.

The V and J genes are TRBV10-3 and TRBJ1-2, with D tentatively TRBD1 (5 bases). The CDR3 spans 14 residues. Germline CDR1 is ENHRY and CDR2 is SYGVKD. Trimming removed 11 bases at V and 8 bases at J, with 24 bases between. CDR3 residues: CAVAEAGPKSGYTF. DNA for the CDR3: TGTGCCGTTGCGGAAGCAGGGCCCAAGAGCGGCTACACCTTC.